Shown below are 19 T cell receptor beta chains from a single sample sequenced in a study of T cells in Graves' hyperthyroidism and ophthalmopathy. TCR beta CDR3 region amplification was performed from RNA transcripts. The HTBI primer set served for first-round RT-PCR of the TCR CDR3. MiXCR, applied by TCRdb to the multiplex PCR reads, yields one record per CDR3 protein. Altogether under 800,000 distinct CDR3 sequences are present, 14% being singletons, with the ten largest covering 10%. The sequenced material came from blood. The receptors shown here come from a young woman with Graves' hyperthyroidism.

This clonotype has at least ten counts. CDR3 DNA: TGTGCCAGCAGCTTGTCCCATAGGGTCTCCTACAATGAGCAGTTCTTC. Translation gives CASSLSHRVSYNEQFF. The J gene is TRBJ2-1, the V gene TRBV11-2; D gene unclear. Trimming removed 3 bases at V and 0 bases at J, with 12 bases between. Germline V lookup: CDR1 SGHAT, CDR2 FQNNGV. The CDR3 extends over 16 amino acids.

The chain is built from TRBV6-1 and TRBJ1-2; TRBD1 matches 7 bases. The CDR3 is 15 amino acids. V lost 5 bases and J lost 0; bases outside the gene matches: 6. The germline gives CDR1 MNHNS, CDR2 SASEGT. CDR3 sequence (DNA): TGTGCCAGCAGTCGACAGGGTAGAGCTAACTATGGCTACACCTTC. This encodes CASSRQGRANYGYTF.

The table lists this clonotype with many counts. The chain joins TRBV29-1 to TRBJ2-5; TRBD1 matches at 9 bases. This CDR3 contains 15 residues. Germline assignment: CDR1 SQVTM and CDR2 ANQGSEA. V shed 0 bases and J 5 bases; nucleotides not matched to a gene: 7. DNA of the CDR3: TGCAGCGTTGAAGACCCGGGACAGGGTGGTGAGACCCAGTACTTC. Protein sequence: CSVEDPGQGGETQYF.

This clonotype was seen at least ten times. The rearrangement uses TRBV13 and TRBJ1-1; tentative D call: TRBD1 (6 bases). The CDR3 has 14 residues. V dropped 3 bases and J dropped 1 base, with 9 bases sitting between them. CDR1 is PRHDT, CDR2 FYEKMQ, per germline (reference sequence). The CDR3 loop is CASSLYRANTEAFF. The CDR3 DNA reads TGTGCCAGCAGCTTGTACAGGGCGAACACTGAAGCTTTCTTT.

This clonotype was seen at least ten times. The chain couples TRBV7-8 to TRBJ2-1; 9 bases line up with TRBD2. Germline assignment: CDR1 SGHVS and CDR2 FQNEAQ. V was clipped by 5 bases and J by 2 bases; unmatched bases: 4. The CDR3 has 15 residues. CDR3 coding DNA: TGTGCCAGCAGCCCCGGGACTAGCCCCTACAATGAGCAGTTCTTC. Its translation: CASSPGTSPYNEQFF. Full variable domain (remainder filled in from reference TRBV7-8 and TRBJ2-1): GAGVSQSPRYKVAKRGQDVALRCDPISGHVSLFWYQQALGQGPEFLTYFQNEAQLDKSGLPSDRFFAERPEGSVSTLKIQRTQQEDSAVYLCASSPGTSPYNEQFFGPGTRLTVL.

This chain uses TRBV9 with TRBJ1-4; maybe TRBD1 (6 bases). Germline V lookup: CDR1 SGDLS, CDR2 YYNGEE. This CDR3 comprises 14 residues. The V end lost 0 bases, the J end lost 4 bases, and 7 bases lay between the germline ends. The CDR3 loop reads CASSVVDSNEKLFF. The CDR3 region has the DNA TGTGCCAGCAGCGTAGTGGACAGTAATGAAAAACTGTTTTTT.

This clonotype came up a few times. The chain carries TRBV27 and TRBJ1-6; possible D gene TRBD1, 5 bases. Germline values: CDR1 MNHEY, CDR2 SMNVEV (reference sequence). The CDR3 is 15 residues long. The ends were cut back, 7 bases at V and 10 bases at J, with 20 bases in the middle. As DNA, the CDR3 is TGTGCCAGCAAATCGGGGACGCACTTGGGGTCACCCCTCCACTTT. Residues: CASKSGTHLGSPLHF.

This CDR3 reads CASSLARQGWENTEAFF. CDR3 nucleotides: TGTGCCAGCAGCTTGGCCCGACAGGGGTGGGAGAACACTGAAGCTTTCTTT. This rearrangement joins TRBV5-4 to TRBJ1-1, with 8 positions matching TRBD1. This CDR3 comprises 17 residues. Germline trimming cut 0 bases from V and 1 base from J; bases unmatched to any gene: 8. Germline V CDR1 and CDR2: SGHNT, YYREEE (reference sequence).

The table lists this clonotype with many counts. The genes are TRBV5-1 and TRBJ1-5; unclear D gene. The germline V gene has CDR1 SGHRS and CDR2 YFSETQ. With 4 bases removed from V and 0 bases from J, the gap between germline ends came to 11 bases. CDR3 length: 15 amino acids. CDR3 DNA: TGCGCCAGCAGCCCGGATGCCCATAGCAATCAGCCCCAGCATTTT. Protein sequence: CASSPDAHSNQPQHF.

In its sample, this clonotype was seen a few times. This chain joins TRBV6-6 and TRBJ2-2; D is perhaps TRBD2 (6 bases). Trimming cost V 1 base and J 5 bases, with 8 bases left between them. Germline assignment: CDR1 MNHNY and CDR2 SVGAGI (reference sequence). CDR3 length: 14 residues. The CDR3 spells CASSYFGGTGELFF. The DNA for the CDR3 is TGTGCCAGCAGTTACTTCGGGGGAACCGGGGAGCTGTTTTTT.

This clonotype was observed at least ten times. V and J are TRBV7-9 and TRBJ2-1, with 11 bases identical to TRBD2. The V segment lost 0 bases and the J segment 2 bases; nucleotides outside the gene matches: 0. In germline, CDR1 is SEHNR, CDR2 FQNEAQ (reference sequence). This CDR3 is 16 amino acids long. CDR3 sequence (DNA): TGTGCCAGCAGCTTAGCGGGACTAGCGGCCTACAATGAGCAGTTCTTC. The encoded protein is CASSLAGLAAYNEQFF.

The rearrangement links TRBV6-1 to TRBJ1-1, with 8 bases lining up with TRBD1. CDR3 length equals 14 residues. Germline V gene sequence: CDR1 MNHNS, CDR2 SASEGT. The V gene end was trimmed by 6 bases and the J gene end by 5 bases; junction bases not matched to a gene: 8. For the CDR3, the DNA is TGTGCCAGCAGAGCCTGGACAGGGAGGACTGAAGCTTTCTTT. The encoded protein is CASRAWTGRTEAFF.

The chain carries TRBV20-1 and TRBJ1-5; D not certain. This CDR3 comprises 13 residues. In germline, CDR1 is DFQATT, CDR2 SNEGSKA (reference sequence). Trimming removed 6 bases from V and 3 bases from J, with 12 bases in between. The CDR3 nucleotides read TGCAGTGCCCAGATCGGGGTCAATCAGCCCCAGCATTTT. Protein: CSAQIGVNQPQHF.

The chain uses TRBV11-1 and TRBJ1-1, with D perhaps matching TRBD1 (5 bases). CDR3 length equals 14 residues. Germline assignment: CDR1 SGHAT and CDR2 FQDESV (reference sequence). V was cut by 5 bases and J by 3 bases, with 13 bases left in between. This CDR3 reads CASSRVGLYTEAFF. DNA for the CDR3: TGTGCCAGCAGCCGCGTGGGACTTTACACTGAAGCTTTCTTT. Based on the CDR3 plus reference TRBV11-1 and TRBJ1-1, the full variable domain is EAEVAQSPRYKITEKSQAVAFWCDPISGHATLYWYRQILGQGPELLVQFQDESVVDDSQLPKDRFSAERLKGVDSTLKIQPAELGDSAMYLCASSRVGLYTEAFFGQGTRLTVV.

This clonotype occurred many times. The gene calls are TRBV6-2 or TRBV6-3 and TRBJ1-1; 7 nucleotides agree with TRBD1. From germline, CDR1 is MNHEY and CDR2 SVGEGT. Trimming took 0 bases from V and 6 from J; bases not matched to a gene: 4. The CDR3 length is 14 residues. CDR3: CASSYSDRTAEAFF. CDR3 in DNA: TGTGCCAGCAGTTACTCGGACAGGACTGCTGAAGCTTTCTTT.

This clonotype appeared many times. The rearrangement uses TRBV28 and TRBJ1-5, with unresolved D. CDR3 length equals 15 residues. The V end lost 7 bases, the J end lost 0 bases, and 13 bases lay between the germline ends. The germline CDR1 and CDR2 sequences are MDHEN and SYDVKM. Here the CDR3 DNA reads TGTGCCAGCACCATTGCCGCCACTAGCAATCAGCCCCAGCATTTT. The encoded protein is CASTIAATSNQPQHF.

V and J are TRBV10-3 and TRBJ2-7, with a tentative D call TRBD1 (7 bases). The CDR3 sequence is 14 residues long. V was trimmed by 2 bases and J by 3 bases, leaving 11 bases between them. Germline CDR1 ENHRY, CDR2 SYGVKD. This chain's CDR3 is CAISEDREDYEQYF. The CDR3 DNA reads as TGTGCCATCAGTGAGGACAGGGAGGACTACGAGCAGTACTTC.

This clonotype was seen at least ten times. The rearrangement joins TRBV6-5 to TRBJ2-7; D possibly matches TRBD1 or TRBD2 (5 bases each). Per germline, CDR1 MNHEY and CDR2 SVGAGI. This CDR3 contains 13 residues. The germline V and J ends were trimmed by 2 bases and 5 bases, with 10 bases remaining between them. Written as DNA, the CDR3 is TGTGCCAGCAGTTACAGGGTGGGGGACGAGCAGTACTTC. Residues: CASSYRVGDEQYF.

In its sample, this clonotype was seen a few times. The chain combines TRBV25-1 with TRBJ1-4; D perhaps matches TRBD1 (6 bases). The CDR3 sequence is 15 residues long. Germline V CDR1 and CDR2: MGHDK, SYGVNS. Trimming shortened V by 2 bases and J by 4 bases, and 11 bases separated the two germline ends. Here the CDR3 DNA reads TGTGCCAGCAGTGAACGAACAGGGCTTAATGAAAAACTGTTTTTT. It specifies CASSERTGLNEKLFF.